This TCR beta chain came from a study of blood T cell repertoires in COVID-19. Study-level background: Spain, Italy and the United States supplied samples that represented acute and convalescent COVID-19. Sources were T cells, B-cell-depleted T cells, or PBMCs; the material itself was cDNA or gDNA.

In the original workflow: Scientists estimated how many nucleated cells there were by amplifying reference gene primers. Sequenced by immunoSEQ multiplex PCR; TCRdb stores in-frame clones only, minus some. From that table come the V and J calls and clone size; the DNA was used to work out D and trimming. Of around 160,000 clones listed, more than 80% are singletons. Germline V gene lookup returns CDR1 SGHVS and CDR2 FNYEAQ. V was pared by 1 base and J by 5 bases, with 5 bases of the junction left unmatched. The CDR3 spans 16 residues. The chain couples TRBV7-6 to TRBJ1-6, with TRBD1 identical over 7 bases. Sequenced: peripheral blood. The receptor was derived from a human donor with acute or convalescent COVID-19. The donor label of this sample is uncertain. The CDR3 sequence: CASSLVSGGNNSPLHF. CDR3 nucleotide sequence: TGTGCCAGCAGCTTAGTGTCAGGGGGTAATAATTCACCCCTCCACTTT.